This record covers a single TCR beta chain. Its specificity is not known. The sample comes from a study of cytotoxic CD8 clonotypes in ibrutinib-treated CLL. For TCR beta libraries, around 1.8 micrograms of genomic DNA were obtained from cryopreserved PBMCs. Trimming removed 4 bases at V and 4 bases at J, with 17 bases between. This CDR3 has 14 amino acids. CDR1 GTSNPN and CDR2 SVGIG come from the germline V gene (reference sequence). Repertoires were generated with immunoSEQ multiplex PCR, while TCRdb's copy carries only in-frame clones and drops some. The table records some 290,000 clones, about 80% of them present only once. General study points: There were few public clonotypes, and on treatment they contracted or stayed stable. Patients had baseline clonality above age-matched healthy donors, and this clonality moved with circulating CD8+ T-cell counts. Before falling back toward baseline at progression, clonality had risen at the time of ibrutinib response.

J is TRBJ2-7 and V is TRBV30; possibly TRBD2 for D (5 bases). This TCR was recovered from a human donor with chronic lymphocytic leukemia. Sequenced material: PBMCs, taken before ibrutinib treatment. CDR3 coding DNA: TGTGCCTGGACTATGGACTCGGACCCTTACGAGCAGTACTTC. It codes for CAWTMDSDPYEQYF.